The subject of this entry is one T cell receptor beta chain. This specimen belongs to a study of T-cell memory formation after mild COVID-19. This CDR3 is 18 amino acids long. The V and J ends lost 0 bases and 4 bases respectively, with 22 bases between them. Looked up from germline, CDR1 is SGHKS and CDR2 is YYEKEE (reference sequence). TCRdb recomputed calls from the 5' RACE reads with MiXCR, one row per CDR3 protein. In the table there are tens of thousands of distinct CDR3 sequences, roughly 25% of which are singletons. This clonotype was sampled from a man between 18 and 35 years old who had mild COVID-19 (a few samples of this study predate the infection). Cell type and time point are not known. The V call is TRBV5-5, the J call TRBJ1-1; weak D call: TRBD1 (6 bases). The material sequenced was PBMCs or a T cell subset sorted from them (not recorded which). This CDR3 reads CASSLVSVSLTQGTEAFF. The CDR3 coding sequence is TGTGCCAGCAGCTTGGTCTCAGTTAGCCTGACACAGGGCACTGAAGCTTTCTTT. The full variable domain, rest sourced from reference TRBV5-5 and TRBJ1-1, is DAGVTQSPTHLIKTRGQQVTLRCSPISGHKSVSWYQQVLGQGPQFIFQYYEKEERGRGNFPDRFSARQFPNYSSELNVNALLLGDSALYLCASSLVSVSLTQGTEAFFGQGTRLTVV.